A single sample gave rise to the 28 T cell receptor beta chains below, sequenced in a study of shared clonotypes between healthy human individuals. Produced via immunoSEQ multiplex PCR; TCRdb's table is partial and in-frame only. The profile shows approximately 1.1 million clones, approximately 80% of them singletons. The sequenced sample was memory CD4+ T cells from PBMCs. The subset here: CD45RA-negative fraction. These receptors came from a man younger than 35 in good health. Some clones in this sample may be carry-over from other donors' samples.

The chain uses TRBV6-4 and TRBJ2-3; no definite D call. The CDR3 contains 13 residues. CDR1 and CDR2 from the germline V gene are MRHNA and SNTAGT. The V end was cut by 6 bases, the J end by 1 base, with 8 bases between. The CDR3 spells CASRVPGTDTQYF. The CDR3 nucleotides are TGTGCCAGCAGGGTTCCCGGCACAGATACGCAGTATTTT.

The rearrangement uses TRBV28 and TRBJ1-1; unclear D gene. Germline V gives CDR1 MDHEN, CDR2 SYDVKM. Trimming cost V 3 bases and J 0 bases, with 8 bases left between them. The CDR3 totals 14 residues. CDR3: CASSFGWVNTEAFF. As DNA, the CDR3 is TGTGCCAGCAGTTTCGGATGGGTGAACACTGAAGCTTTCTTT.

The chain employs TRBV18 and TRBJ2-5; D ambiguous. The CDR3 spans 14 residues. CDR1 and CDR2 from the germline V gene are KGHSH and LQKENI. Deletions cut 3 bases from V and 5 bases from J, with 13 bases between. CDR3 bases: TGTGCCAGCTCACCCCCGGACGGGCGGGAGACCCAGTACTTC. This codes for CASSPPDGRETQYF.

The J gene is TRBJ2-3, the V gene TRBV29-1; TRBD2 agrees at 11 bases. Trimming at V came to 6 bases and at J to 1 base, leaving 15 bases not matched to a gene. This CDR3 is built from 18 residues. Looked up from germline, CDR1 is SQVTM and CDR2 is ANQGSEA. CDR3 residues: CSVNGASGRMFGTDTQYF. The CDR3 bases are TGCAGCGTCAACGGGGCTAGCGGGAGGATGTTTGGCACAGATACGCAGTATTTT.

This clone was recorded many times. V usage is TRBV28 and J usage is TRBJ2-7, with 7 bases lining up with TRBD2. The V and J ends lost 6 bases and 5 bases, in that order; junction bases with no gene match: 4. The germline V gene encodes CDR1 MDHEN and CDR2 SYDVKM. The CDR3 consists of 12 residues. CDR3 protein: CASSGRFHEQYF. The CDR3 DNA reads as TGTGCCAGCAGCGGGAGGTTCCACGAGCAGTACTTC.

This chain joins TRBV5-1 and TRBJ2-2; 11 nucleotides line up with TRBD2. Germline assignment: CDR1 SGHRS and CDR2 YFSETQ. Trimming removed 6 bases from V and 5 bases from J; junction bases left unmatched: 6. The CDR3 extends over 15 amino acids. CDR3 sequence (DNA): TGCGCCAGCACCCTTGGGACTAGCGGAACCGGGGAGCTGTTTTTT. Residues: CASTLGTSGTGELFF.

The chain combines TRBV4-3 with TRBJ2-3; 7 nucleotides align to TRBD2. V shed 4 bases and J 0 bases; nucleotides not matched to a gene: 4. CDR3 length equals 15 residues. Germline V lookup: CDR1 LGHNA, CDR2 YSLEER. CDR3 in DNA: TGCGCCAGCAGCCGAAGCGGGGCTAGCACAGATACGCAGTATTTT. Translation gives CASSRSGASTDTQYF.

This clone was detected only a few times. The J gene is TRBJ1-5, the V gene TRBV27, with a weak D call TRBD1 (5 bases). The germline V gene encodes CDR1 MNHEY and CDR2 SMNVEV (reference sequence). The CDR3 is 15 amino acids. V lost 2 bases and J 0 bases, leaving 8 bases between the germline ends. CDR3: CASSLDSYSNQPQHF. The CDR3 DNA reads as TGTGCCAGCAGTTTAGACAGTTATAGCAATCAGCCCCAGCATTTT.

CDR3 residues: CASSPVEREGSGEQYF. For the CDR3, the DNA is TGCGCCAGCTCACCCGTGGAGCGGGAGGGTTCGGGGGAGCAGTACTTC. This sequence joins TRBV5-1 and TRBJ2-7; 10 bases match TRBD2. The CDR3 totals 16 residues. After removal of 7 bases from V and 7 bases from J, the junction contained 17 bases not matched to a gene. The germline CDR1 and CDR2 sequences are SGHRS and YFSETQ.

The rearrangement uses TRBV27 and TRBJ2-5; D uncertain. CDR3 length: 9 amino acids. Looked up from germline, CDR1 is MNHEY and CDR2 is SMNVEV (reference sequence). V was cut by 5 bases and J by 6 bases, with 1 base left in between. The CDR3 coding sequence is TGTGCCAGCAGTCAGACCCAGTACTTC. This encodes CASSQTQYF.

The chain uses TRBV7-3 and TRBJ2-4; the D is unclear. Germline V gives CDR1 SGHTA, CDR2 FQGTGA. Trimming removed 8 bases at V and 8 bases at J, with 13 bases between. The CDR3 covers 12 residues. CDR3 DNA: TGTGCCAGCCTTGTTCATTCGGACATTCAGTACTTC. It codes for CASLVHSDIQYF.

The rearrangement joins TRBV5-1 to TRBJ1-1; D is uncertain. Looked up from germline, CDR1 is SGHRS and CDR2 is YFSETQ. V was cut by 4 bases and J by 1 base, with 11 bases left in between. This CDR3 has 14 residues. The CDR3 DNA reads TGCGCCAGCAGCACCGGATCAGGGAACACTGAAGCTTTCTTT. Translated, it gives CASSTGSGNTEAFF.

This chain connects TRBV7-9 to TRBJ2-3; 9 positions match TRBD2. Germline CDR1 and CDR2: SEHNR and FQNEAQ (reference sequence). This CDR3 has 18 residues. Trimming at V came to 2 bases and at J to 2 bases, leaving 11 bases not matched to a gene. Written as DNA, the CDR3 is TGTGCCAGCAGCTTAATGGGGGCTCTAGCGGGACACACAGATACGCAGTATTTT. It is translated as CASSLMGALAGHTDTQYF.

The genes are TRBV11-3 and TRBJ2-3; 9 bases align to TRBD2. The trim removed 1 base at V and 3 bases at J, leaving 8 bases unmatched. CDR3 length equals 17 residues. Germline-derived CDR1 and CDR2 are SGHNT and YENEEA. The DNA for the CDR3 is TGTGCCAGCAGCTTAGGGGATCGACTAGCGGAGACAGATACGCAGTATTTT. Protein: CASSLGDRLAETDTQYF. The variable domain in full, with the rest retrieved from reference TRBV11-3 and TRBJ2-3, is EAGVVQSPRYKIIEKKQPVAFWCNPISGHNTLYWYLQNLGQGPELLIRYENEEAVDDSQLPKDRFSAERLKGVDSTLKIQPAELGDSAVYLCASSLGDRLAETDTQYFGPGTRLTVL.

The gene calls are TRBV5-6 and TRBJ1-2; D remains unclear. Germline V gene data show CDR1 as SGHDT and CDR2 as YYEEEE. Trimming removed 4 bases from V and 8 bases from J, with 18 bases in between. CDR3 size: 14 residues. This CDR3 is CASSPATRGEGYTF. The DNA of the CDR3 is TGTGCCAGCAGCCCGGCGACCCGTGGAGAGGGCTACACCTTC.

The chain has TRBV7-3 and TRBJ2-1; TRBD2 agrees at 10 bases. J lost 5 bases, V lost 5 bases, and 6 bases had no gene match. CDR1 is SGHTA, CDR2 FQGTGA, per germline. CDR3 size: 15 residues. DNA for the CDR3: TGTGCCAGCAGCACGGGGACTAGCGCCCACAATGAGCAGTTCTTC. Protein product: CASSTGTSAHNEQFF.

The chain employs TRBV5-1 and TRBJ2-3; 10 nucleotides match TRBD2. The CDR3 spans 18 residues. Trimming removed 3 bases from V and 0 bases from J; junction bases left unmatched: 10. The germline V gene encodes CDR1 SGHRS and CDR2 YFSETQ. The CDR3 DNA sequence: TGCGCCAGCAGCTCGGGTTTTACTAGCGGGATCAGCACAGATACGCAGTATTTT. It translates to CASSSGFTSGISTDTQYF. Supplemented by reference TRBV5-1 and TRBJ2-3, the full variable domain reads KAGVTQTPRYLIKTRGQQVTLSCSPISGHRSVSWYQQTPGQGLQFLFEYFSETQRNKGNFPGRFSGRQFSNSRSEMNVSTLELGDSALYLCASSSGFTSGISTDTQYFGPGTRLTVL.

V usage is TRBV7-3 and J usage is TRBJ2-1; D is unclear. Trimming took 5 bases from V and 2 from J, leaving 7 bases between them. Germline V gene data show CDR1 as SGHTA and CDR2 as FQGTGA. This CDR3 has 13 amino acids. In nucleotides, the CDR3 is TGTGCCAGCAGCCCCCAGACCTACAATGAGCAGTTCTTC. It specifies CASSPQTYNEQFF.

This clone was found a few times. Here the CDR3 DNA reads TGTGCCAGCAGCTTGAATGGAGGGGAGCAGTACTTC. It yields the protein CASSLNGGEQYF. The chain combines TRBV5-4 with TRBJ2-7; a weak D match, TRBD2 (6 bases). CDR1 and CDR2 (germline): SGHNT, YYREEE (reference sequence). V was cut by 1 base and J by 7 bases, with 9 bases left in between. The CDR3 totals 12 residues.

V gene TRBV7-9 combines with J gene TRBJ1-4; no reliable D call. Germline CDR1 reads SEHNR; CDR2 reads FQNEAQ (reference sequence). This CDR3 has 14 amino acids. The V end lost 1 base, the J end lost 4 bases, and 7 bases lay between the germline ends. For the CDR3, the DNA is TGTGCCAGCAGCTTAGGTCTGAATAATGAAAAACTGTTTTTT. Translating it yields CASSLGLNNEKLFF.

The CDR3 region is CASSVGPGQVTDTQYF. The CDR3 region has the DNA TGTGCCAGCAGCGTAGGACCCGGACAGGTCACAGATACGCAGTATTTT. The chain carries TRBV9 and TRBJ2-3; 7 bases agree with TRBD1. With V trimmed by 0 bases and J by 2 bases, 6 bases remained unmatched. The CDR3 runs to 16 residues. Germline assignment: CDR1 SGDLS and CDR2 YYNGEE.

This chain connects TRBV6-6 to TRBJ2-5; D unclear. The germline gives CDR1 MNHNY, CDR2 SVGAGI (reference sequence). The CDR3 is 11 amino acids. V lost 5 bases and J lost 5, with 6 bases in between. CDR3 protein: CASSGFETQYF. The CDR3 DNA reads TGTGCCAGCAGTGGGTTTGAGACCCAGTACTTC.

This clone appeared a single time. The gene calls are TRBV28 and TRBJ2-7; TRBD1 aligns across 9 bases. Unmatched junction bases numbered 12, after V lost 6 bases and J lost 6 bases. From germline, CDR1 is MDHEN and CDR2 SYDVKM. The CDR3 length is 15 residues. CDR3 sequence: CASSFPGQGRGEQYF. CDR3 DNA sequence: TGTGCCAGCAGCTTCCCGGGACAGGGAAGGGGCGAGCAGTACTTC.

The CDR3 DNA sequence: TGTGCCAGCAGCTTAGATACCCTCACAGATACGCAGTATTTT. This translates into CASSLDTLTDTQYF. The V call is TRBV7-9, the J call TRBJ2-3; D is ambiguous. With 1 base removed from V and 2 bases from J, the gap between germline ends came to 7 bases. The germline V gene encodes CDR1 SEHNR and CDR2 FQNEAQ (reference sequence). The CDR3 spans 14 residues.

This clone was recorded a few times. This chain links TRBV30 with TRBJ1-1; D perhaps matches TRBD1 (5 bases). This CDR3 has 14 residues. Germline V gene sequence: CDR1 GTSNPN, CDR2 SVGIG (reference sequence). Trimming removed 3 bases from V and 1 base from J, with 12 bases in between. The CDR3 DNA is TGTGCCTGGAGAGGGGCTGGGACGAACACTGAAGCTTTCTTT. Its protein is CAWRGAGTNTEAFF.

The CDR3 region has the DNA TGTGCCAGCAGCTTAGCCGGTGAGCAGTTCTTC. It is translated as CASSLAGEQFF. The chain combines TRBV7-3 with TRBJ2-1; no definite D call. This CDR3 comprises 11 residues. Germline lookup yields CDR1 SGHTA and CDR2 FQGTGA. V lost 2 bases and J lost 9, with 5 bases in between.

The gene calls are TRBV5-5 and TRBJ1-1; D not certain. V lost 4 bases to trimming and J lost 0 bases, with 10 bases between them. This CDR3 is 14 amino acids long. The germline CDR1 and CDR2 sequences are SGHKS and YYEKEE (reference sequence). CDR3 DNA sequence: TGTGCCAGCAGCACGTGGGGTTTGAACACTGAAGCTTTCTTT. This codes for CASSTWGLNTEAFF.

This clone was observed at least ten times. The CDR3 nucleotides read TGTGCCAGCAGCTTAGACCAGGGTTGGCTAGCTTCCGGGGAGCTGTTTTTT. It specifies CASSLDQGWLASGELFF. The gene calls are TRBV7-6 and TRBJ2-2; D is possibly TRBD1 or TRBD2 (5 bases each). The CDR3 length is 17 residues. The V end lost 1 base, the J end lost 6 bases, and 18 bases lay between the germline ends. Germline assignment: CDR1 SGHVS and CDR2 FNYEAQ.